Listed below are T cell receptor beta chains from one sample, sequenced in a study of vaccination and CD4 T cells after COVID-19. No antigen is known for these receptors. TCRdb re-called the PCR reads with MiXCR, one entry per CDR3 protein. The sample has around 26,000 distinct CDR3 sequences, roughly 40% seen once; the top ten hold roughly a tenth. The sample comprised CD4+ T cells from blood, cultured in vitro. The source is a human donor who had recovered from COVID-19. Each CDR3 is given without its conserved first and last residue. The D gene is left open where the match is weak.

J: TRBJ2-3; D: NA; length: 11; V: TRBV14; CDR3: ASSQDLADTQY
J: TRBJ2-1; D: TRBD2; length: 14; V: TRBV7-2; CDR3: ASSKLAGGPPNEQF
J: TRBJ1-6; D: NA; length: 11; V: TRBV28; CDR3: ASSGLQFSPLH
J: TRBJ2-5; D: TRBD2; length: 14; V: TRBV20-1; CDR3: SARDSGLAGWETQY
J: TRBJ2-3; D: NA; length: 13; V: TRBV6-1; CDR3: ASSLGRELTDTQY
J: TRBJ2-7; D: TRBD1; length: 12; V: TRBV6-5; CDR3: ASSSRQGWYEQY
J: TRBJ1-1; D: NA; length: 11; V: TRBV7-9; CDR3: ASSLGSHTEAF
J: TRBJ1-1; D: NA; length: 13; V: TRBV28; CDR3: ASSSGGGSLIEAF
J: TRBJ1-5; D: TRBD1; length: 13; V: TRBV19; CDR3: ASSSQGAVYQPQH
J: TRBJ2-6; D: TRBD1; length: 16; V: TRBV6-5; CDR3: ASRYFYRGVAGANVLT
J: TRBJ1-6; D: NA; length: 12; V: TRBV5-1; CDR3: ASSDQGLQSPLH
J: TRBJ2-3; D: NA; length: 14; V: TRBV7-3; CDR3: ASSPGPVGGRNTQY
J: TRBJ2-1; D: TRBD2; length: 15; V: TRBV19; CDR3: ASSSRGAGASRNEQF
J: TRBJ1-2; D: NA; length: 13; V: TRBV6-1; CDR3: ASSEPSGGLNGYT
J: TRBJ2-5; D: TRBD1; length: 13; V: TRBV5-1; CDR3: ASSSGQGGLETQY
J: TRBJ1-5; D: TRBD1; length: 15; V: TRBV24-1; CDR3: ATSDRDSQYSNQPQH
J: TRBJ2-3; D: TRBD2; length: 12; V: TRBV20-1; CDR3: SARMAGGSDTQY
J: TRBJ1-1; D: NA; length: 13; V: TRBV10-3; CDR3: ATILDGGGHSEAF
J: TRBJ2-1; D: TRBD2; length: 15; V: TRBV20-1; CDR3: SAATSFSGSSYNEQF
J: TRBJ2-7; D: NA; length: 12; V: TRBV7-8; CDR3: ASSARRITYEQY
J: TRBJ2-1; D: NA; length: 9; V: TRBV14; CDR3: ASSQEGRQF
J: TRBJ1-6; D: TRBD1; length: 12; V: TRBV6-1; CDR3: ASRLDRGHSPLH
J: TRBJ2-5; D: TRBD2; length: 13; V: TRBV4-1; CDR3: ASSPTSGSTETQY
J: TRBJ2-7; D: NA; length: 10; V: TRBV6-5; CDR3: ASSYSGVEQY
J: TRBJ1-2; D: NA; length: 13; V: TRBV7-9; CDR3: ASSVAQANNYGYT
J: TRBJ1-5; D: TRBD1; length: 13; V: TRBV6-2/TRBV6-3; CDR3: ASRSTGGSNQPQH
J: TRBJ1-5; D: NA; length: 14; V: TRBV12-3/TRBV12-4; CDR3: ASSLAPSNTNQPQH
J: TRBJ1-5; D: TRBD1; length: 12; V: TRBV6-7; CDR3: ASSPWTGGQPQH
J: TRBJ1-2; D: TRBD1; length: 12; V: TRBV6-5; CDR3: ASSYAGGVGGYT
J: TRBJ2-5; D: NA; length: 13; V: TRBV14; CDR3: ASSQFHGTSETQY
J: TRBJ1-5; D: NA; length: 17; V: TRBV7-8; CDR3: ASSFLRRRQTLSNQPQH
J: TRBJ2-1; D: NA; length: 11; V: TRBV11-3; CDR3: ASSQRDHNEQF
J: TRBJ1-5; D: NA; length: 17; V: TRBV19; CDR3: ASSIGVPGQSYSNQPQH
J: TRBJ1-6; D: NA; length: 10; V: TRBV6-1; CDR3: ASSPDNSPLH
J: TRBJ1-2; D: TRBD1; length: 13; V: TRBV28; CDR3: ASSPRQGAYYGYT
J: TRBJ2-2; D: NA; length: 13; V: TRBV20-1; CDR3: SATLNPSFTGELF
J: TRBJ1-1; D: NA; length: 14; V: TRBV18; CDR3: ASSPNRAGETTEAF
J: TRBJ1-2; D: NA; length: 14; V: TRBV20-1; CDR3: SATKSGQGILGGYT
J: TRBJ1-2; D: TRBD1; length: 14; V: TRBV10-3; CDR3: AISGQGPLFNYGYT
J: TRBJ2-7; D: NA; length: 10; V: TRBV7-7; CDR3: ASSGGGHEQY
J: TRBJ2-3; D: NA; length: 13; V: TRBV20-1; CDR3: SARRFLAQINTQY
J: TRBJ2-1; D: NA; length: 12; V: TRBV18; CDR3: ASSPRTGRDEQF
J: TRBJ2-7; D: NA; length: 11; V: TRBV11-3; CDR3: ASSLTGYYEQY
J: TRBJ2-5; D: NA; length: 13; V: TRBV20-1; CDR3: SARDRIMGQGTQY
J: TRBJ1-3; D: TRBD1; length: 10; V: TRBV2; CDR3: ASRGGGNTIY
J: TRBJ2-5; D: NA; length: 12; V: TRBV5-6; CDR3: ASSLRGIGETQY
J: TRBJ2-7; D: NA; length: 12; V: TRBV6-1; CDR3: ASRTTYTSYEQY
J: TRBJ2-5; D: NA; length: 16; V: TRBV6-5; CDR3: ASSYRPLSLAGQETQY
J: TRBJ1-1; D: NA; length: 12; V: TRBV11-3; CDR3: ASSFRGSGTEAF
J: TRBJ2-6; D: NA; length: 13; V: TRBV6-5; CDR3: ASSSQGSGANVLT
J: TRBJ2-7; D: TRBD1; length: 11; V: TRBV6-7; CDR3: ASIGDRGHEQY
J: TRBJ2-5; D: TRBD2; length: 11; V: TRBV5-5; CDR3: ASSPGLTETQY
J: TRBJ2-7; D: NA; length: 14; V: TRBV27; CDR3: ASSSSEVVKIYEQY
J: TRBJ1-1; D: TRBD1; length: 12; V: TRBV4-2; CDR3: ASSQVRGDSEAF
J: TRBJ1-2; D: TRBD1; length: 15; V: TRBV10-2; CDR3: ASSDFSGNRGLRGYT
J: TRBJ1-5; D: NA; length: 11; V: TRBV2; CDR3: ASSEVAGQPQH